This T cell receptor (beta chain) was observed in a study of cytomegalovirus exposure and HLA in healthy donors. Notes on the study in general: Reports showed the classifier diagnosing cytomegalovirus status with high specificity and sensitivity. Under in vitro conditions, a few CMV-associated chains were confirmed as specific for CMV antigens.

The PCR had 60 Vbeta and 13 Jbeta primers. Measured with immunoSEQ multiplex PCR; TCRdb has only the in-frame clones, and not every one. The data contain about 140,000 clones, just under 85% of them singletons. This clone was counted between two and nine times. Its antigen is as yet unknown. Germline-derived CDR1 and CDR2 are SGDLS and YYNGEE. V lost 4 bases, J lost 5 bases, and 14 bases stayed unmatched. The CDR3 consists of 17 residues. The chain carries TRBV9 and TRBJ2-3; 9 nucleotides agree with TRBD2. Sequencing used PBMCs. The receptor was isolated from a woman aged 35 to 49 in good health and CMV-seronegative. Here the CDR3 DNA reads TGTGCCAGCAGCTTGCACGGGGCGGGAGGGCCGGTAGATACGCAGTATTTT. This encodes CASSLHGAGGPVDTQYF. Drawing the rest from reference TRBV9 and TRBJ2-3, the complete variable domain is DSGVTQTPKHLITATGQRVTLRCSPRSGDLSVYWYQQSLDQGLQFLIQYYNGEERAKGNILERFSAQQFPDLHSELNLSSLELGDSALYFCASSLHGAGGPVDTQYFGPGTRLTVL.